A selection of T cell receptor beta chains follows, all from one sample in a study of T-cell reconstitution after alpha-beta-depleted transplantation in children. TCRdb reprocessed the PCR reads via MiXCR and lists one record per CDR3 protein. Of 700,000 or so distinct CDR3 sequences listed, around 14% were seen once; the top ten hold 0.79%. The specimen comprised PBMCs, sampled before TCRalphabeta/CD19-depleted stem cell transplant. The receptors were sampled from a girl aged 2-15 years with congenital amegakaryocytic thrombocytopenia, due to receive a stem cell transplant. Both conserved end residues are part of each CDR3. A D gene is named only where the DNA matches it firmly. The listing skips clone size in some rows; elsewhere it reads once, few, many or a size class.

>TRBV5-1|TRBJ2-2|-|-
CASSLATGGVGTGELFF
TGCGCCAGCAGCTTGGCTACCGGTGGGGTTGGCACCGGGGAGCTGTTTTTT
>TRBV7-9|TRBJ2-1|-|-
CASSPPPAGPYNEQFF
TGTGCCAGCAGCCCCCCCCCGGCCGGACCCTACAATGAGCAGTTCTTC
>TRBV29-1|TRBJ2-1|-|many
CSVEAGFTYNEQFF
TGCAGCGTTGAGGCGGGATTCACCTACAATGAGCAGTTCTTC
>TRBV15|TRBJ1-5|-|-
CATSRDDLGDQPQHF
TGTGCCACCAGCAGAGATGACCTAGGAGATCAGCCCCAGCATTTT
>TRBV7-9|TRBJ1-1|-|-
CASSPEVPLEAFF
TGTGCCAGCAGCCCTGAGGTGCCCCTTGAAGCTTTCTTT
>TRBV7-9|TRBJ1-1|-|-
CASSPPFLLRGPEAFF
TGTGCCAGCAGCCCCCCGTTCTTACTCAGGGGACCTGAAGCTTTCTTT
>TRBV11-2|TRBJ2-1|TRBD2|-
CASSGGLAGGPSSYNEQFF
TGTGCCAGCAGCGGTGGCTTGGCGGGAGGTCCAAGCTCCTACAATGAGCAGTTCTTC
>TRBV5-1|TRBJ2-5|-|few
CASSPEPLRKETQYF
TGCGCCAGCAGCCCCGAACCCCTTCGTAAGGAGACCCAGTACTTC
>TRBV5-1|TRBJ2-1|TRBD2|-
CAISSRPLCSGSSYNEQFF
TGCGCCATCAGCTCCAGGCCGCTCTGTAGCGGGAGCTCCTACAATGAGCAGTTCTTC
>TRBV6-5|TRBJ2-7|TRBD1|many
CASSYMGQGGIQYF
TGTGCCAGCAGTTACATGGGACAGGGGGGAATCCAGTACTTC
>TRBV12-3/TRBV12-4|TRBJ2-7|TRBD1|many
CASSAGTGAYEQYF
TGTGCCAGCAGTGCGGGGACAGGAGCCTACGAGCAGTACTTC
>TRBV27|TRBJ2-3|-|once
CASSLKIPRGTDTQYF
TGTGCCAGCAGTTTAAAGATTCCCCGTGGCACAGATACGCAGTATTTT
>TRBV2|TRBJ1-5|-|-
CGTRGNSNQPQHF
TGTGGGACGAGGGGGAATAGCAATCAGCCCCAGCATTTT
>TRBV20-1|TRBJ2-3|-|-
CSARGGNF
TGCAGTGCTAGAGGAGGGAATTTT
>TRBV12-3/TRBV12-4|TRBJ2-2|TRBD1|-
CASSPRTGQGVNTGELFF
TGTGCCAGCAGTCCGCGAACGGGACAGGGGGTGAACACCGGGGAGCTGTTTTTT
>TRBV7-8|TRBJ2-7|TRBD1|few
CASSLRTGFRGQYF
TGTGCCAGCAGCTTAAGGACAGGGTTTAGGGGGCAGTACTTC
>TRBV5-1|TRBJ2-2|-|many
CASTLDVTGTGELFF
TGCGCCAGCACCTTGGATGTAACTGGTACCGGGGAGCTGTTTTTT
>TRBV20-1|TRBJ2-2|-|-
CSAARFAREKIGELFF
TGCAGTGCTGCACGGTTTGCGAGGGAGAAAATCGGGGAGCTGTTTTTT
>TRBV20-1|TRBJ2-3|TRBD2|many
CSATGGTSASTDTQYF
TGCAGTGCTACCGGCGGGACTAGCGCTAGCACAGATACGCAGTATTTT
>TRBV12-3/TRBV12-4|TRBJ2-1|-|many
CASMGPWYNEQFF
TGTGCCAGCATGGGCCCGTGGTACAATGAGCAGTTCTTC
>TRBV29-1|TRBJ2-7|TRBD1|few
CSVEDGQGPYEQYF
TGCAGCGTTGAAGACGGACAGGGCCCCTACGAGCAGTACTTC
>TRBV10-3|TRBJ1-2|-|few
CAGTFYGYTF
TGTGCCGGTACTTTCTATGGCTACACCTTC
>TRBV12-3/TRBV12-4|TRBJ1-1|-|-
CASSLNLGRRRATEAFF
TGTGCCAGCAGCCTCAATCTCGGACGCAGGCGAGCGACTGAAGCTTTCTTT
>TRBV19|TRBJ1-4|-|few
CASSSDSATNEKLFF
TGTGCCAGTAGTTCAGACAGTGCAACTAATGAAAAACTGTTTTTT
>TRBV20-1|TRBJ1-4|-|-
CSVLSARQNEKLFF
TGCAGTGTGCTAAGCGCCAGACAAAATGAAAAACTGTTTTTT
>TRBV10-3|TRBJ1-6|-|many
CAISPEQYNSPLHF
TGTGCCATCAGTCCAGAACAGTATAATTCACCCCTCCACTTT
>TRBV20-1|TRBJ2-1|-|few
CSAGSRGNEQFF
TGCAGTGCTGGTAGCCGGGGGAATGAGCAGTTCTTC
>TRBV7-6|TRBJ2-1|TRBD1|-
CASSSFRDRDKNEQFF
TGTGCCAGCAGCTCCTTCCGGGACAGGGATAAGAATGAGCAGTTCTTC
>TRBV12-3/TRBV12-4|TRBJ2-3|-|-
CAISALRGPHHRSTDTQYF
TGTGCCATCTCCGCTTTGCGGGGACCCCATCATCGGAGCACAGATACGCAGTATTTT
>TRBV11-2|TRBJ2-1|-|many
CASSSDLTSGEQFF
TGTGCCAGCAGCTCGGACCTTACATCGGGTGAGCAGTTCTTC
>TRBV10-3|TRBJ2-7|TRBD2|-
CATREDYEQYF
TGTGCCACCCGGGAGGATTACGAGCAGTACTTC
>TRBV7-9|TRBJ2-1|TRBD2|few
CASSLELAETINEQFF
TGTGCCAGCAGCTTAGAGCTAGCGGAGACGATCAATGAGCAGTTCTTC
>TRBV20-1|TRBJ2-3|TRBD2|few
CSARDKLLAGVATQYF
TGCAGTGCTAGAGATAAGTTGCTAGCGGGAGTGGCTACGCAGTATTTT
>TRBV4-2|TRBJ2-7|TRBD1|-
CASSQDFQGANEQYF
TGTGCCAGCAGCCAAGATTTCCAGGGGGCCAATGAGCAGTACTTC
>TRBV12-3/TRBV12-4|TRBJ2-7|-|many
CASSKGRDYEQYF
TGTGCCAGCAGTAAGGGACGGGATTACGAGCAGTACTTC
>TRBV20-1|TRBJ2-7|TRBD1|many
CSANPGTAVYEQYF
TGCAGTGCAAATCCCGGGACAGCTGTTTACGAGCAGTACTTC
>TRBV5-1|TRBJ2-3|TRBD2|many
CASRLAGEPDTQYF
TGCGCCAGCAGGCTAGCGGGAGAACCAGATACGCAGTATTTT
>TRBV29-1|TRBJ2-2|-|many
CSVRQVDSGELFF
TGCAGCGTTCGCCAGGTGGACTCCGGGGAGCTGTTTTTT
>TRBV10-3|TRBJ1-1|TRBD1|many
CAISDLRDRAAEAFF
TGTGCCATCAGTGATCTCCGGGACAGGGCGGCTGAAGCTTTCTTT
>TRBV7-2|TRBJ2-3|-|many
CASSRRQAGDYTDTQYF
TGTGCCAGCAGCCGAAGGCAGGCAGGGGATTACACAGATACGCAGTATTTT
>TRBV7-6|TRBJ2-5|TRBD1|few
CASSLAPRTGDGRETQYF
TGTGCCAGCAGCTTAGCTCCTCGGACAGGGGATGGTAGAGAGACCCAGTACTTC
>TRBV6-1|TRBJ2-3|-|few
CASSGGTGGDTQYF
TGTGCCAGCAGTGGAGGTACAGGAGGGGATACGCAGTATTTT
>TRBV30|TRBJ2-3|TRBD1|many
CAWRGQGDTQYF
TGTGCCTGGAGAGGACAGGGAGATACGCAGTATTTT
>TRBV5-1|TRBJ2-2|TRBD2|many
CASTLGGRITGELFF
TGCGCCAGCACACTAGGCGGGAGAATAACCGGGGAGCTGTTTTTT
>TRBV5-1|TRBJ2-7|-|few
CASSGLGSYEQYF
TGCGCCAGCAGTGGTCTGGGGTCTTACGAGCAGTACTTC